A selection of T cell receptor beta chains follows, all from one sample in a study of CD8 T cells in Susac syndrome. TCRdb analysed the immunoSEQ multiplex PCR reads with MiXCR anew, one entry per CDR3 protein. The sample has tens of thousands of distinct CDR3 sequences, 93% seen once. Material for sequencing was CD8+ T cells from PBMCs. All receptors derive from a human donor with Susac syndrome. Each CDR3 is given with its conserved first and last residue. A D gene is named only where the DNA matches it firmly. Only part of the rows carry a size: once, few, many, or a class if the clone is expanded.

cdr3_length: 16
v_call: TRBV6-1
j_call: TRBJ2-6
clone_size: -
d_call: -
cdr3_aa: CASSLGLGSGANVLTF
cdr3_nt: TGTGCCAGCAGTCTGGGGTTGGGCTCTGGGGCCAACGTCCTGACTTTC

cdr3_length: 14
v_call: TRBV15
j_call: TRBJ1-1
clone_size: -
d_call: -
cdr3_aa: CATDSEGRGAEAFF
cdr3_nt: TGTGCCACCGATTCTGAGGGTCGAGGGGCTGAAGCTTTCTTT

cdr3_length: 14
v_call: TRBV7-9
j_call: TRBJ2-5
clone_size: -
d_call: -
cdr3_aa: CASTPEQGQETQYF
cdr3_nt: TGTGCCAGCACCCCCGAACAGGGCCAAGAGACCCAGTACTTC

cdr3_length: 16
v_call: TRBV7-9
j_call: TRBJ1-2
clone_size: -
d_call: -
cdr3_aa: CASSLGIFDPNYGYTF
cdr3_nt: TGTGCCAGCAGCTTAGGTATCTTCGATCCTAACTATGGCTACACCTTC

cdr3_length: 16
v_call: TRBV4-2
j_call: TRBJ2-1
clone_size: -
d_call: TRBD2
cdr3_aa: CASAHTGGGDYNEQFF
cdr3_nt: TGTGCCAGCGCACATACGGGGGGGGGCGATTACAATGAGCAGTTCTTC

cdr3_length: 14
v_call: TRBV4-1
j_call: TRBJ2-1
clone_size: -
d_call: -
cdr3_aa: CASSQWGAYNEQFF
cdr3_nt: TGCGCCAGCAGCCAGTGGGGGGCTTACAATGAGCAGTTCTTC

cdr3_length: 14
v_call: TRBV5-6
j_call: TRBJ2-7
clone_size: -
d_call: -
cdr3_aa: CASRPGTTVNEQYF
cdr3_nt: TGTGCCAGCAGGCCCGGGACAACCGTGAACGAGCAGTACTTC

cdr3_length: 17
v_call: TRBV5-6
j_call: TRBJ1-3
clone_size: -
d_call: TRBD1
cdr3_aa: CASSPRRTGGSGNTIYF
cdr3_nt: TGTGCCAGCAGCCCTCGGCGGACAGGAGGCTCTGGAAACACCATATATTTT

cdr3_length: 16
v_call: TRBV19
j_call: TRBJ2-1
clone_size: -
d_call: TRBD1
cdr3_aa: CASNRQGPSSYNEQFF
cdr3_nt: TGTGCCAGCAATCGACAGGGCCCGAGCTCCTACAATGAGCAGTTCTTC

cdr3_length: 14
v_call: TRBV2
j_call: TRBJ2-7
clone_size: -
d_call: TRBD1
cdr3_aa: CASRAGQGLGEQYF
cdr3_nt: TGTGCCAGCAGAGCGGGACAGGGGCTTGGCGAGCAGTACTTC

cdr3_length: 15
v_call: TRBV11-2
j_call: TRBJ1-4
clone_size: -
d_call: -
cdr3_aa: CASRQQGSTNEKLFF
cdr3_nt: TGTGCCAGCAGACAACAGGGATCAACTAATGAAAAACTGTTTTTT

cdr3_length: 16
v_call: TRBV28
j_call: TRBJ2-5
clone_size: -
d_call: TRBD1
cdr3_aa: CASSLSSTGGWKTQYF
cdr3_nt: TGTGCCAGCAGTCTCTCTTCGACAGGGGGCTGGAAGACCCAGTACTTC

cdr3_length: 14
v_call: TRBV6-2/TRBV6-3
j_call: TRBJ2-5
clone_size: -
d_call: -
cdr3_aa: CASSSETPQETQYF
cdr3_nt: TGTGCCAGCAGTTCAGAGACGCCCCAAGAGACCCAGTACTTC

cdr3_length: 14
v_call: TRBV30
j_call: TRBJ1-2
clone_size: -
d_call: -
cdr3_aa: CAWSGQDEYYGYTF
cdr3_nt: TGTGCCTGGAGTGGGCAGGACGAGTACTATGGCTACACCTTC

cdr3_length: 15
v_call: TRBV20-1
j_call: TRBJ1-6
clone_size: -
d_call: TRBD1
cdr3_aa: CSARETSGGNSPLHF
cdr3_nt: TGCAGTGCTAGAGAAACATCAGGGGGCAATTCACCCCTCCACTTT

cdr3_length: 12
v_call: TRBV5-6
j_call: TRBJ1-2
clone_size: -
d_call: -
cdr3_aa: CASSQNPYGYTF
cdr3_nt: TGTGCCAGCAGCCAGAATCCTTATGGCTACACCTTC

cdr3_length: 23
v_call: TRBV7-6
j_call: TRBJ2-2
clone_size: -
d_call: TRBD2
cdr3_aa: CASSSITGDRLAGENQFTGELFF
cdr3_nt: TGTGCTAGCAGCTCCATCACTGGCGATCGGCTAGCGGGGGAGAACCAATTCACCGGGGAGCTGTTTTTT

cdr3_length: 13
v_call: TRBV5-1
j_call: TRBJ2-1
clone_size: -
d_call: -
cdr3_aa: CASSLVENNEQFF
cdr3_nt: TGCGCCAGCAGCTTGGTGGAGAACAATGAGCAGTTCTTC

cdr3_length: 15
v_call: TRBV7-9
j_call: TRBJ2-7
clone_size: -
d_call: -
cdr3_aa: CASSEGARRSYEQYF
cdr3_nt: TGTGCCAGCAGCGAGGGCGCCAGGCGTTCCTACGAGCAGTACTTC

cdr3_length: 15
v_call: TRBV2
j_call: TRBJ1-5
clone_size: -
d_call: TRBD1
cdr3_aa: CASSGQGASRQPQHF
cdr3_nt: TGTGCCAGCAGTGGACAGGGGGCGAGTCGTCAGCCCCAGCATTTT

cdr3_length: 17
v_call: TRBV13
j_call: TRBJ2-5
clone_size: once
d_call: -
cdr3_aa: CASSLGGNGQDQETQYF
cdr3_nt: TGTGCCAGCAGCTTAGGCGGTAACGGGCAGGACCAAGAGACCCAGTACTTC

cdr3_length: 15
v_call: TRBV29-1
j_call: TRBJ1-2
clone_size: -
d_call: TRBD1
cdr3_aa: CSVEHWTGANYGYTF
cdr3_nt: TGCAGCGTTGAACATTGGACAGGGGCTAACTATGGCTACACCTTC

cdr3_length: 17
v_call: TRBV6-5
j_call: TRBJ2-5
clone_size: -
d_call: -
cdr3_aa: CASSYRGTQEGQETQYF
cdr3_nt: TGTGCCAGCAGTTACCGAGGGACACAGGAGGGGCAAGAGACCCAGTACTTC

cdr3_length: 15
v_call: TRBV11-2
j_call: TRBJ1-1
clone_size: -
d_call: -
cdr3_aa: CASSLEGGMNTEAFF
cdr3_nt: TGTGCCAGCAGCTTAGAAGGCGGAATGAACACTGAAGCTTTCTTT

cdr3_length: 14
v_call: TRBV7-2
j_call: TRBJ1-4
clone_size: -
d_call: TRBD1
cdr3_aa: CASSPQGAGEKLFF
cdr3_nt: TGTGCCAGCAGCCCGCAGGGGGCGGGTGAAAAACTGTTTTTT

cdr3_length: 15
v_call: TRBV12-5
j_call: TRBJ1-1
clone_size: -
d_call: -
cdr3_aa: CASGLVDGGITEAFF
cdr3_nt: TGTGCTAGTGGTTTGGTAGACGGGGGCATCACTGAAGCTTTCTTT

cdr3_length: 15
v_call: TRBV7-8
j_call: TRBJ1-2
clone_size: once
d_call: -
cdr3_aa: CASSPPRGRGYGYTF
cdr3_nt: TGTGCCAGCAGCCCCCCCCGGGGGCGCGGCTATGGCTACACCTTC

cdr3_length: 13
v_call: TRBV28
j_call: TRBJ2-7
clone_size: -
d_call: -
cdr3_aa: CASRYRGFDEQYF
cdr3_nt: TGTGCCAGCAGGTATAGGGGGTTCGACGAGCAGTACTTC

cdr3_length: 19
v_call: TRBV3-1
j_call: TRBJ1-5
clone_size: -
d_call: -
cdr3_aa: CASSPKDSTSVGRNQPQHF
cdr3_nt: TGTGCCAGCAGCCCCAAAGACTCGACTTCAGTGGGTCGCAATCAGCCCCAGCATTTT

cdr3_length: 16
v_call: TRBV28
j_call: TRBJ2-3
clone_size: -
d_call: TRBD2
cdr3_aa: CASSLPGGGSTDTQYF
cdr3_nt: TGTGCCAGCAGTCTCCCTGGCGGGGGTAGCACAGATACGCAGTATTTT

cdr3_length: 11
v_call: TRBV28
j_call: TRBJ1-1
clone_size: -
d_call: -
cdr3_aa: CASSLGSEAFF
cdr3_nt: TGTGCCAGCAGTTTAGGGAGTGAAGCTTTCTTT

cdr3_length: 14
v_call: TRBV6-5
j_call: TRBJ2-7
clone_size: -
d_call: -
cdr3_aa: CASSGGGGPYEQYF
cdr3_nt: TGTGCCAGCAGTGGGGGGGGCGGACCCTACGAGCAGTACTTC

cdr3_length: 15
v_call: TRBV12-3/TRBV12-4
j_call: TRBJ1-2
clone_size: -
d_call: -
cdr3_aa: CASSPQRTANYGYTF
cdr3_nt: TGTGCCAGCAGTCCCCAGCGGACAGCTAACTATGGCTACACCTTC

cdr3_length: 15
v_call: TRBV7-8
j_call: TRBJ1-5
clone_size: -
d_call: -
cdr3_aa: CASSLGGESNQPQHF
cdr3_nt: TGTGCCAGCAGCTTAGGTGGGGAGAGCAATCAGCCCCAGCATTTT

cdr3_length: 17
v_call: TRBV7-3
j_call: TRBJ1-2
clone_size: -
d_call: -
cdr3_aa: CASSLVGNPVTDYGYTF
cdr3_nt: TGTGCCAGCAGCTTAGTAGGGAACCCGGTCACGGACTATGGCTACACCTTC

cdr3_length: 17
v_call: TRBV5-4
j_call: TRBJ2-5
clone_size: -
d_call: -
cdr3_aa: CASSPNTPGAAQETQYF
cdr3_nt: TGTGCCAGCAGCCCTAATACACCAGGCGCCGCTCAAGAGACCCAGTACTTC

cdr3_length: 12
v_call: TRBV28
j_call: TRBJ2-5
clone_size: -
d_call: -
cdr3_aa: CATKAGQETQYF
cdr3_nt: TGTGCCACAAAGGCAGGCCAAGAGACCCAGTACTTC

cdr3_length: 14
v_call: TRBV9
j_call: TRBJ2-7
clone_size: -
d_call: TRBD2
cdr3_aa: CASTQGLAAYEQYF
cdr3_nt: TGTGCCAGCACCCAGGGACTAGCGGCCTACGAGCAGTACTTC

cdr3_length: 17
v_call: TRBV4-3
j_call: TRBJ2-1
clone_size: -
d_call: TRBD2
cdr3_aa: CASSQATLAETYNEQFF
cdr3_nt: TGCGCCAGCAGCCAAGCGACCCTAGCGGAGACATACAATGAGCAGTTCTTC

cdr3_length: 12
v_call: TRBV7-9
j_call: TRBJ2-5
clone_size: -
d_call: -
cdr3_aa: CASGLTQETQYF
cdr3_nt: TGTGCCAGCGGGCTAACCCAAGAGACCCAGTACTTC

cdr3_length: 11
v_call: TRBV19
j_call: TRBJ2-7
clone_size: -
d_call: TRBD1
cdr3_aa: CAIGQGHEQYF
cdr3_nt: TGTGCCATTGGACAGGGGCACGAGCAGTACTTC

cdr3_length: 15
v_call: TRBV11-2
j_call: TRBJ2-5
clone_size: -
d_call: -
cdr3_aa: CASSLINGPRETQYF
cdr3_nt: TGTGCCAGCAGCTTAATCAACGGGCCTCGGGAGACCCAGTACTTC

cdr3_length: 15
v_call: TRBV4-3
j_call: TRBJ2-6
clone_size: -
d_call: -
cdr3_aa: CASSPYPSGANVLTF
cdr3_nt: TGCGCCAGCAGCCCCTACCCCTCTGGGGCCAACGTCCTGACTTTC

cdr3_length: 12
v_call: TRBV28
j_call: TRBJ2-7
clone_size: -
d_call: -
cdr3_aa: CANRQGFHEQYF
cdr3_nt: TGTGCCAACCGCCAGGGTTTCCACGAGCAGTACTTC

cdr3_length: 17
v_call: TRBV7-9
j_call: TRBJ1-2
clone_size: -
d_call: -
cdr3_aa: CASSLAGGALANYGYTF
cdr3_nt: TGTGCCAGCAGCTTAGCTGGGGGGGCACTCGCTAACTATGGCTACACCTTC